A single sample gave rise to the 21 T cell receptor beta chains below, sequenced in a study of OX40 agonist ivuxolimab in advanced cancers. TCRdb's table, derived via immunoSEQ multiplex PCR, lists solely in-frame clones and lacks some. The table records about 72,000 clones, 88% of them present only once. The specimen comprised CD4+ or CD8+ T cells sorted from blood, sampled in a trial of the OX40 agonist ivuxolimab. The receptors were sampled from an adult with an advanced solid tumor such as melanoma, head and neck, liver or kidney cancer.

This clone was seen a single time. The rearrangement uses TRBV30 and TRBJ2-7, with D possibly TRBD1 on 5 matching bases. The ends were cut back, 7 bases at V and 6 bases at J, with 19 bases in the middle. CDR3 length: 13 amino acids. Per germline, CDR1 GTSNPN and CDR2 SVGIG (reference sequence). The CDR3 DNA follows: TGTGCCTCCCAGTCCAGGGTGGCGTCCGAGCAGTACTTC. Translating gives CASQSRVASEQYF. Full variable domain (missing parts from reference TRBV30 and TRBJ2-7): SQTIHQWPATLVQPVGSPLSLECTVEGTSNPNLYWYRQAAGRGLQLLFYSVGIGQISSEVPQNLSASRPQDRQFILSSKKLLLSDSGFYLCASQSRVASEQYFGPGTRLTVT.

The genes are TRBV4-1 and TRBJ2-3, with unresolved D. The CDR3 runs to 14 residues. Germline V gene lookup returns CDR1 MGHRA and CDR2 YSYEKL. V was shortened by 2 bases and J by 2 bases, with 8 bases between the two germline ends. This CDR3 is CASSQTYYTDTQYF. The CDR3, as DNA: TGCGCCAGCAGCCAAACCTACTACACAGATACGCAGTATTTT.

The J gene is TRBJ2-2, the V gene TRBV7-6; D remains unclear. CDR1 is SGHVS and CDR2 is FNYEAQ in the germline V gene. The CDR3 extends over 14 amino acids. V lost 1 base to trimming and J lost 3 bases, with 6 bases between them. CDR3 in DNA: TGTGCCAGCAGCTTAGGAGAGGACACCGGGGAGCTGTTTTTT. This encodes CASSLGEDTGELFF.

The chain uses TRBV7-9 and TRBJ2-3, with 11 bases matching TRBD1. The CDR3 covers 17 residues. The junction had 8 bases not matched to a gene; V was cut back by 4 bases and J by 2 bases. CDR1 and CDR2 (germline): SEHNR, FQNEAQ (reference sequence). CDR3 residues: CASSSSGTGGFTDTQYF. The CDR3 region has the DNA TGTGCCAGCAGCTCTTCCGGGACAGGGGGATTCACAGATACGCAGTATTTT.

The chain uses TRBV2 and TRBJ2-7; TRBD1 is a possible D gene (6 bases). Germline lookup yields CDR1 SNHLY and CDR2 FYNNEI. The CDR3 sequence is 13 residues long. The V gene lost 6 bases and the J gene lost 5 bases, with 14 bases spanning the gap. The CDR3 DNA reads TGTGCCAGCAGCAAACAGGGTACCCACGAGCAGTACTTC. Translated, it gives CASSKQGTHEQYF.

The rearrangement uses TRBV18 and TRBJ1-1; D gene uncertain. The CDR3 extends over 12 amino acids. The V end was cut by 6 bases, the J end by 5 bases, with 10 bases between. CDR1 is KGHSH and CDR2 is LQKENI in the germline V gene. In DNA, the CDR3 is TGTGCCAGCTCCCTGTCTAGGACTGAAGCTTTCTTT. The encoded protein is CASSLSRTEAFF. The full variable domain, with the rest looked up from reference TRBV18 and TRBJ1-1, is NAGVMQNPRHLVRRRGQEARLRCSPMKGHSHVYWYRQLPEEGLKFMVYLQKENIIDESGMPKERFSAEFPKEGPSILRIQQVVRGDSAAYFCASSLSRTEAFFGQGTRLTVV.

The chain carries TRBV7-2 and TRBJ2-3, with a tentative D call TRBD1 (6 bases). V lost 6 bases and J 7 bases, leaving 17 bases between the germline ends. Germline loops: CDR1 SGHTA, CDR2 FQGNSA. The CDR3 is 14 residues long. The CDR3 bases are TGTGCCAGCAGGGGAATGGGGGCGATGTATACGCAGTATTTT. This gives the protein CASRGMGAMYTQYF.

CDR3 residues: CASSLTDLDRGYGYTF. The CDR3 DNA reads TGCGCCAGCAGCCTTACAGACTTGGACAGGGGCTATGGCTACACCTTC. The chain combines TRBV4-1 with TRBJ1-2; 9 bases fit TRBD1. Germline trimming cut 4 bases from V and 4 bases from J; bases unmatched to any gene: 10. The germline V gene encodes CDR1 MGHRA and CDR2 YSYEKL. The CDR3 is 16 residues long.

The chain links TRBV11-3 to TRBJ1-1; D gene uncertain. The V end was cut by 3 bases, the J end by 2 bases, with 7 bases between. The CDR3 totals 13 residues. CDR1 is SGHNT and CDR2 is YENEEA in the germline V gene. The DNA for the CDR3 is TGTGCCAGCAGCTTCAATTACAACACTGAAGCTTTCTTT. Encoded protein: CASSFNYNTEAFF.

The CDR3 bases are TGTGCCAGCAGCTTAGCGGCGGCAGGGGGTGAGAATGAGCAGTTCTTC. As protein: CASSLAAAGGENEQFF. The chain employs TRBV7-7 and TRBJ2-1; 7 positions match TRBD1. The CDR3 sequence is 16 residues long. Germline trimming cut 0 bases from V and 7 bases from J; bases unmatched to any gene: 9. Looked up from germline, CDR1 is SSHAT and CDR2 is FNYEAQ (reference sequence).

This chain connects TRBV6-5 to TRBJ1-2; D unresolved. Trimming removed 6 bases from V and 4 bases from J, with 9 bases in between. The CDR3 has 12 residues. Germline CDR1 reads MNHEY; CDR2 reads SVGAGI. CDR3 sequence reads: CASRKDSYGYTF. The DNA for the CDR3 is TGTGCCAGCAGAAAGGATTCCTATGGCTACACCTTC.

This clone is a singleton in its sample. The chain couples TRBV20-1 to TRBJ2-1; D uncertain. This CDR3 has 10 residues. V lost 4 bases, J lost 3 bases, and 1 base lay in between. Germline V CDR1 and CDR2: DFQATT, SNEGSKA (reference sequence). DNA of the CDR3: TGCAGTGCTATCTACAATGAGCAGTTCTTC. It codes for CSAIYNEQFF.

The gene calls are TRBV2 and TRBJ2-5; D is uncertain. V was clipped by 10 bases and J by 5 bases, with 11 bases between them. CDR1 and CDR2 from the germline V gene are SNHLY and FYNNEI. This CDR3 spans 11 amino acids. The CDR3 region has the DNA TGTGCCACCTCTTCGGCGGAGACCCAGTACTTC. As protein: CATSSAETQYF. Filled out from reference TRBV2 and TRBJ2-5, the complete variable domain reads EPEVTQTPSHQVTQMGQEVILRCVPISNHLYFYWYRQILGQKVEFLVSFYNNEISEKSEIFDDQFSVERPDGSNFTLKIRSTKLEDSAMYFCATSSAETQYFGPGTRLLVL.

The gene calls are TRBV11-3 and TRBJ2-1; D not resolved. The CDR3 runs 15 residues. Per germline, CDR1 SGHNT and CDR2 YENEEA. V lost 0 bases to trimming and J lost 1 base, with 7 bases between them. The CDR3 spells CASSLESHSYNEQFF. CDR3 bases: TGTGCCAGCAGCTTAGAGAGCCATTCCTACAATGAGCAGTTCTTC. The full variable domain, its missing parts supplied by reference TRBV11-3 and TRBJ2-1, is EAGVVQSPRYKIIEKKQPVAFWCNPISGHNTLYWYLQNLGQGPELLIRYENEEAVDDSQLPKDRFSAERLKGVDSTLKIQPAELGDSAVYLCASSLESHSYNEQFFGPGTRLTVL.

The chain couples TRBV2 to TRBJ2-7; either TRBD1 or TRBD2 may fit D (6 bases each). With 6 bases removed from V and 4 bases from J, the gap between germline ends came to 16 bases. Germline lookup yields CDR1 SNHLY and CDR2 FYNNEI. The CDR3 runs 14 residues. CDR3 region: CASRVQGGVYEQYF. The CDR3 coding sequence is TGTGCCAGCAGGGTACAGGGAGGTGTATACGAGCAGTACTTC.

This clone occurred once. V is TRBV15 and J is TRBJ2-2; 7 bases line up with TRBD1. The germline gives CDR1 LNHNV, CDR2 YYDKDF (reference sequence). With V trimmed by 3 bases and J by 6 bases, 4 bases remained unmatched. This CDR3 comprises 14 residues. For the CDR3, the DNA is TGTGCCACCAGCAGGGATACAGGGGCCGGGGAGCTGTTTTTT. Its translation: CATSRDTGAGELFF.

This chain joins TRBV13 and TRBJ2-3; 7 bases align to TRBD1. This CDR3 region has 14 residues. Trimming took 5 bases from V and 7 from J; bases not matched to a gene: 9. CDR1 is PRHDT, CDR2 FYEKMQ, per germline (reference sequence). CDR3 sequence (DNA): TGTGCCAGCAGCCCACGGGACAGCAGCAATACGCAGTATTTT. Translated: CASSPRDSSNTQYF.

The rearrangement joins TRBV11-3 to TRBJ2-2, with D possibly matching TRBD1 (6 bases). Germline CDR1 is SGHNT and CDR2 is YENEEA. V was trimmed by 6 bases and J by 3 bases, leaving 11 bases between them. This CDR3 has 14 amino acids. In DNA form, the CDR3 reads TGTGCCAGCAGGCATCCAGGGGACACCGGGGAGCTGTTTTTT. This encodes CASRHPGDTGELFF.

CDR3 amino acids: CAWSRGAGANVLTF. In DNA form, the CDR3 reads TGTGCCTGGAGTAGGGGGGCCGGGGCCAACGTCCTGACTTTC. The chain joins TRBV30 to TRBJ2-6, with D tentatively TRBD1 or TRBD2 (6 bases each). The V gene lost 2 bases and the J gene lost 4 bases, with 9 bases spanning the gap. This CDR3 region has 14 residues. CDR1 and CDR2 from the germline V gene are GTSNPN and SVGIG (reference sequence).

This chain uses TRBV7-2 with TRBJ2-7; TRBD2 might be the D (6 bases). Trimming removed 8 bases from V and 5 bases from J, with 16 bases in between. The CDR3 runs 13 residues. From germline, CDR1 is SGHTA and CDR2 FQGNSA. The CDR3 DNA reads TGTGCCAGCTCGCGGGGTCTAACCCACGAGCAGTACTTC. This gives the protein CASSRGLTHEQYF.

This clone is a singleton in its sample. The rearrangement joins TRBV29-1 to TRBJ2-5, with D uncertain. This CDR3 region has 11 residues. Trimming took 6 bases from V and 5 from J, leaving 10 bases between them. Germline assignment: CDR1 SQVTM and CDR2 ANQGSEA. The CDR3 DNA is TGCAGCGTCTTTTCCCTTGAGACCCAGTACTTC. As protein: CSVFSLETQYF.